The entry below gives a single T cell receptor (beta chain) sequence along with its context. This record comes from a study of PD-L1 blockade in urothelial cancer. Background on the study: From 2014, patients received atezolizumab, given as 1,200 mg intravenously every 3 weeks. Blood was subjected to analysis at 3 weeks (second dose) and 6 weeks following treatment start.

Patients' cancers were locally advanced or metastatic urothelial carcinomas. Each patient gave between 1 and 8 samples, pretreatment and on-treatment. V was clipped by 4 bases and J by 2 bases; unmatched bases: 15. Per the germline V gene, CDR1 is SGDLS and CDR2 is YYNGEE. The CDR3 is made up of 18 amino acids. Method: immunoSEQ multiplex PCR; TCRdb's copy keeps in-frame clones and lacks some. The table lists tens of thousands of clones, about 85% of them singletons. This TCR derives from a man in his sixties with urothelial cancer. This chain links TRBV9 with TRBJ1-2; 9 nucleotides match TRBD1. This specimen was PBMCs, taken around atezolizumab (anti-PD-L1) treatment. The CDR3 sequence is CASSHSRTGEVSNYGYTF. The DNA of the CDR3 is TGTGCCAGCAGCCATTCCAGGACAGGGGAGGTGTCGAACTATGGCTACACCTTC.